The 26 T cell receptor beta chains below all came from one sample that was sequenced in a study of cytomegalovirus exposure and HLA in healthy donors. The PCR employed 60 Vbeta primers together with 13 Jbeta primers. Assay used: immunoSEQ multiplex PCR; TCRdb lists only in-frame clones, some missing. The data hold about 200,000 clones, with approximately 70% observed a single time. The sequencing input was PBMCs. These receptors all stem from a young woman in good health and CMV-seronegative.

CDR3 loop: CASSRDRETDTQYF. The CDR3 region has the DNA TGTGCCAGCTCCCGGGACAGGGAAACAGATACGCAGTATTTT. The rearrangement links TRBV18 to TRBJ2-3, with 9 bases fitting TRBD1. The trim removed 6 bases at V and 3 bases at J, leaving 4 bases unmatched. This CDR3 region has 14 residues. Germline V gene sequence: CDR1 KGHSH, CDR2 LQKENI.

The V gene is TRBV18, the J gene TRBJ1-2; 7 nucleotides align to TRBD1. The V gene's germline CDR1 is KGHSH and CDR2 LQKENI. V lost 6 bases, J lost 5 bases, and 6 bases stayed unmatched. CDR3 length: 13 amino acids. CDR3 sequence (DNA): TGTGCCAGCTCCACCGGGACAGAGTATGGCTACACCTTC. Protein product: CASSTGTEYGYTF.

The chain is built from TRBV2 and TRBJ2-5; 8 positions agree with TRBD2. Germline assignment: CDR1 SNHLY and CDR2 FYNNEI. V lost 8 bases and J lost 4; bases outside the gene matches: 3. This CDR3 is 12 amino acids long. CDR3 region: CASESGGETQYF. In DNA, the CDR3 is TGTGCCAGCGAAAGCGGGGGAGAGACCCAGTACTTC.

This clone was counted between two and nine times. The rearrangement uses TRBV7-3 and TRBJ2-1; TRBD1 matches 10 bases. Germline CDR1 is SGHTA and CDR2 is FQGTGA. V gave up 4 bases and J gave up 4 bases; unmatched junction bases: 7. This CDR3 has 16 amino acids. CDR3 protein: CASSSVGQGNYNEQFF. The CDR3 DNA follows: TGTGCCAGCAGCTCGGTGGGACAGGGGAATTACAATGAGCAGTTCTTC. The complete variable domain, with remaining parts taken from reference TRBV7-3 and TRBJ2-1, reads GAGVSQTPSNKVTEKGKYVELRCDPISGHTALYWYRQSLGQGPEFLIYFQGTGAADDSGLPNDRFFAVRPEGSVSTLKIQRTERGDSAVYLCASSSVGQGNYNEQFFGPGTRLTVL.

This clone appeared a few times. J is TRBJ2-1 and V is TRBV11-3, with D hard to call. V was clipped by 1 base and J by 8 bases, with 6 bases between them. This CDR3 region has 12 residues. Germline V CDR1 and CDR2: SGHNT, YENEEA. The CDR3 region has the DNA TGTGCCAGCAGCTTAGGGAGTGATGAGCAGTTCTTC. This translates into CASSLGSDEQFF.

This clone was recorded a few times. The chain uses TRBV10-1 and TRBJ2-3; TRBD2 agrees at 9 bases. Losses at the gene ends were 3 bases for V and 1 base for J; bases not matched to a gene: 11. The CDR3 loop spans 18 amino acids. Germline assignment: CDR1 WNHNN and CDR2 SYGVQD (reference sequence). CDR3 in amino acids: CASSDRSIAGGGTDTQYF. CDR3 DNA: TGCGCCAGCAGTGATCGGTCGATCGCGGGAGGGGGCACAGATACGCAGTATTTT.

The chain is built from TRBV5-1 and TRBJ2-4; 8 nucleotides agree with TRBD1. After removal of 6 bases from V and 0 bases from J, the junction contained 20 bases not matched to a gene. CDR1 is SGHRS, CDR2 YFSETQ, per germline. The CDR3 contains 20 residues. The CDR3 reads CASTKTDDRGVGVAKNIQYF. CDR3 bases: TGCGCCAGCACGAAAACCGACGACAGGGGAGTTGGGGTAGCCAAAAACATTCAGTACTTC.

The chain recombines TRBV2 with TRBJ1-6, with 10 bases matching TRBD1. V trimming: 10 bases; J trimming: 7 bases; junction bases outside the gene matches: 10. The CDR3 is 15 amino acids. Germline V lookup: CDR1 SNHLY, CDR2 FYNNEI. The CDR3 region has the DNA TGTGCCACCCTCGGACAGGGGGTGGAAAATTCACCCCTCCACTTT. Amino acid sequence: CATLGQGVENSPLHF. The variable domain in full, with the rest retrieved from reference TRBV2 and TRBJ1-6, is EPEVTQTPSHQVTQMGQEVILRCVPISNHLYFYWYRQILGQKVEFLVSFYNNEISEKSEIFDDQFSVERPDGSNFTLKIRSTKLEDSAMYFCATLGQGVENSPLHFGNGTRLTVT.

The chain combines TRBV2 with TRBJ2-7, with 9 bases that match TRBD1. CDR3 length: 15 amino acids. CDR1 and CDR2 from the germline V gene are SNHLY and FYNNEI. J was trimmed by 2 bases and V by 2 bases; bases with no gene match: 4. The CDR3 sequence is CASSERQGVPYEQYF. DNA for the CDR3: TGTGCCAGCAGTGAACGACAGGGGGTCCCCTACGAGCAGTACTTC.

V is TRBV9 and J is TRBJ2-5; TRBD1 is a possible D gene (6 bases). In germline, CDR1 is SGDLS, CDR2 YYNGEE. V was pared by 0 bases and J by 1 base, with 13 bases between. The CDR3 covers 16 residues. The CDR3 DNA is TGTGCCAGCAGCGTAGGGGGGCAAATTAGCCAAGAGACCCAGTACTTC. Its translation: CASSVGGQISQETQYF.

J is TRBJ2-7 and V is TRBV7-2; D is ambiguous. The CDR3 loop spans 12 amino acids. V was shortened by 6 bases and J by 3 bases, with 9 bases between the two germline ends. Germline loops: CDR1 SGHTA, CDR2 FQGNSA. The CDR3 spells CASSRSGYEQYF. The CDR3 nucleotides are TGTGCCAGCAGTCGTTCAGGCTACGAGCAGTACTTC.

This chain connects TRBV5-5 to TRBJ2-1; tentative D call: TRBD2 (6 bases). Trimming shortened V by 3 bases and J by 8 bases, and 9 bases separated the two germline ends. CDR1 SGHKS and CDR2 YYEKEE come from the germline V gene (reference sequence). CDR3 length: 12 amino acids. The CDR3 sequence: CASSWRRDEQFF. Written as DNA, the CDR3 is TGTGCCAGCAGCTGGAGGAGGGATGAGCAGTTCTTC.

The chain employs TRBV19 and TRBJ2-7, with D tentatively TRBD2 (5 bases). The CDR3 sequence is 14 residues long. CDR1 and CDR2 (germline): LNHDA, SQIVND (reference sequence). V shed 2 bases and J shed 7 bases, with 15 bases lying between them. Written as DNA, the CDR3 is TGTGCCAGTAGTATATTAGCGTCAGTCGGGGAGCAGTACTTC. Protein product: CASSILASVGEQYF.

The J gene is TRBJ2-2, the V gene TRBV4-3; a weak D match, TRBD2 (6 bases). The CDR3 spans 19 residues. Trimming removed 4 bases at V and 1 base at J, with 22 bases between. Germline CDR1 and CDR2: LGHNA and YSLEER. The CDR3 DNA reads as TGCGCCAGCAGCCCCCACCCCCCATGGCGGGATCAGAACACCGGGGAGCTGTTTTTT. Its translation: CASSPHPPWRDQNTGELFF.

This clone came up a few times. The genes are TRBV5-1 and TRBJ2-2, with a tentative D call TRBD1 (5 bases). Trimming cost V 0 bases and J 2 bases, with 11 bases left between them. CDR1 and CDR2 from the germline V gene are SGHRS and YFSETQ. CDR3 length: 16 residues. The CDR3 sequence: CASSLESTVNTGELFF. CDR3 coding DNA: TGCGCCAGCAGCTTGGAGTCGACAGTCAACACCGGGGAGCTGTTTTTT.

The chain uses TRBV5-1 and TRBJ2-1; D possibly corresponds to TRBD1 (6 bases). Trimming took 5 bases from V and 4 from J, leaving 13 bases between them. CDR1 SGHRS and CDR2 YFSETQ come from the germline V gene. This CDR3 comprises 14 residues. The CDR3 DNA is TGCGCCAGCAGTGAGGGGGTTGGTTACAATGAGCAGTTCTTC. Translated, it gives CASSEGVGYNEQFF.

The CDR3 sequence is CASSLADTLNQRDTQYF. CDR3 DNA sequence: TGCGCCAGCAGCTTGGCCGACACCCTGAACCAAAGGGATACGCAGTATTTT. The rearrangement uses TRBV5-1 and TRBJ2-3; D gene uncertain. Deletions cut 0 bases from V and 6 bases from J, with 20 bases between. CDR3 length: 17 amino acids. In germline, CDR1 is SGHRS, CDR2 YFSETQ.

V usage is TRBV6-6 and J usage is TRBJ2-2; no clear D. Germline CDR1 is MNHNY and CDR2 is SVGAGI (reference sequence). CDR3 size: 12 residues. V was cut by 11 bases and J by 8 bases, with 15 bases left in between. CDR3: CAGSVLSGELFF. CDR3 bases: TGTGCCGGTTCGGTCCTGTCTGGGGAGCTGTTTTTT.

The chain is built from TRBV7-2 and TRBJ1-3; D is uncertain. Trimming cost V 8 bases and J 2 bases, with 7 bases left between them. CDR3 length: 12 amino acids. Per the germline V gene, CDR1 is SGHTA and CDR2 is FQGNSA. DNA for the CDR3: TGTGCCAGCGGACTAACTGGAAACACCATATATTTT. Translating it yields CASGLTGNTIYF.

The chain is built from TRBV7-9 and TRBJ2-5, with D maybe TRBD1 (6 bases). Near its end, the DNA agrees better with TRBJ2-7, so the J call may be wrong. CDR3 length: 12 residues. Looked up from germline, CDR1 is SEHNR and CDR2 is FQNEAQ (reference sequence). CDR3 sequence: CASSGTSYEQYF. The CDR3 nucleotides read TGTGCCAGCAGCGGGACATCCTACGAGCAGTACTTC.

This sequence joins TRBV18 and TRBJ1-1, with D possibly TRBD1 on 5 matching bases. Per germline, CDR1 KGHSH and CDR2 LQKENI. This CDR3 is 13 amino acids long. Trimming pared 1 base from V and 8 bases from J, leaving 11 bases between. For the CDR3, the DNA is TGTGCCAGCTCACCACTAGCCACAGGAGAAGCTTTCTTT. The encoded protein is CASSPLATGEAFF. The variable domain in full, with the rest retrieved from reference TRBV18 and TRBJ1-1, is NAGVMQNPRHLVRRRGQEARLRCSPMKGHSHVYWYRQLPEEGLKFMVYLQKENIIDESGMPKERFSAEFPKEGPSILRIQQVVRGDSAAYFCASSPLATGEAFFGQGTRLTVV.

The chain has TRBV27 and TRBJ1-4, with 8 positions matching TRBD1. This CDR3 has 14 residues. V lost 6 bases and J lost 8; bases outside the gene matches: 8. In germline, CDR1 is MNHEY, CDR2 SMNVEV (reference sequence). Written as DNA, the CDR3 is TGTGCCAGCAGCCACAGGGGGTCCTTCGAAAAACTGTTTTTT. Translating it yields CASSHRGSFEKLFF. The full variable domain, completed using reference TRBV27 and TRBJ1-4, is EAQVTQNPRYLITVTGKKLTVTCSQNMNHEYMSWYRQDPGLGLRQIYYSMNVEVTDKGDVPEGYKVSRKEKRNFPLILESPSPNQTSLYFCASSHRGSFEKLFFGSGTQLSVL.

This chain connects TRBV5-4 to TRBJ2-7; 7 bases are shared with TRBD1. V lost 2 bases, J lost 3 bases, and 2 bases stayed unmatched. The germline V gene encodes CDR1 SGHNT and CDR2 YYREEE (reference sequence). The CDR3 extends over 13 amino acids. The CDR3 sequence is CASSFGTDYEQYF. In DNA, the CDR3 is TGTGCCAGCAGCTTCGGGACAGACTACGAGCAGTACTTC.

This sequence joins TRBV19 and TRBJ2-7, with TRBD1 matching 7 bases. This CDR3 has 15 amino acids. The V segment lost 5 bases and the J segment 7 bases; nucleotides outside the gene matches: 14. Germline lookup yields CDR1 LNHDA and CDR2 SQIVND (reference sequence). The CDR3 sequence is CASSSPGQPVEEQYF. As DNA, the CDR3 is TGTGCCAGTAGTTCCCCGGGACAGCCGGTGGAGGAGCAGTACTTC.

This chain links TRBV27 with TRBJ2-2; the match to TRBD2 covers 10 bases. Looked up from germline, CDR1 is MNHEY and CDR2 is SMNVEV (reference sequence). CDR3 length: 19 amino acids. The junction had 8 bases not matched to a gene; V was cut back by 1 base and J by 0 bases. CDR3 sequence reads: CASSLLGLAGDPNTGELFF. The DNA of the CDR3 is TGTGCCAGCAGTTTATTGGGGCTAGCGGGGGACCCGAACACCGGGGAGCTGTTTTTT.

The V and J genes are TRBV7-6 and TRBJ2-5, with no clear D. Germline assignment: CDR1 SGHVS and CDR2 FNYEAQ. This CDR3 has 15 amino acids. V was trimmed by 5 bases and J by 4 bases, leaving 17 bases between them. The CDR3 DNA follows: TGTGCCAGCAGCGAAGCGCAACTACCGGGAGAGACCCAGTACTTC. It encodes CASSEAQLPGETQYF.